This TCR beta chain came from a study of cytomegalovirus exposure and HLA in healthy donors. The study ran its PCR with 60 Vbeta and 13 Jbeta primers. Sequencing used immunoSEQ multiplex PCR; TCRdb keeps in-frame clones, though not all of them. Of approximately 170,000 clones in the sample, roughly four fifths were seen once. This CDR3 has 13 residues. Germline trimming cut 10 bases from V and 4 bases from J; bases unmatched to any gene: 7. From germline, CDR1 is LNHDA and CDR2 SQIVND (reference sequence). This sequence joins TRBV19 and TRBJ2-1; 7 nucleotides line up with TRBD2. The sequenced material came from PBMCs. The receptor was derived from a middle-aged man in good health and CMV-seronegative. The CDR3 spells CATHFGGYNEQFF. In nucleotides, the CDR3 is TGTGCCACCCACTTCGGGGGGTACAATGAGCAGTTCTTC.